This T cell receptor beta chain derives from a study of blood T cell repertoires in COVID-19. Study background: Spain, Italy and the United States supplied samples that represented acute and convalescent COVID-19.

CDR3 length equals 13 residues. The germline V and J ends were trimmed by 4 bases and 7 bases, with 14 bases remaining between them. Germline lookup yields CDR1 SGHTS and CDR2 YDEGEE. Clones were read by immunoSEQ multiplex PCR, and TCRdb kept only the in-frame ones, dropping some. Of more than 95,000 clones listed, less than 90% are singletons. The J gene is TRBJ2-5, the V gene TRBV5-8; possibly TRBD1 for D (5 bases). This receptor was identified in a man aged 30 to 45 with acute or convalescent COVID-19. The source material was peripheral blood. CDR3 loop: CASSRRPRGTQYF. The CDR3 DNA reads TGTGCCAGCAGCCGACGTCCTAGGGGGACCCAGTACTTC.